These 28 T cell receptor beta chains came from one sample sequenced in a study of metastatic and nonmetastatic thyroid tumors. TCRdb called clones again from the PCR reads with MiXCR. The table lists 15,000 or so clones, approximately 25% of them singletons, with under 25% in the top ten. All patients reached thyroid surgery having received no treatment beforehand. The material sequenced was tumor tissue. These receptors were obtained from a female donor with papillary thyroid cancer or a benign thyroid nodule (not recorded which). Some clones in this sample may be carry-over from other donors' samples.

This clone turned up a few times. This chain joins TRBV28 and TRBJ1-6; D possibly corresponds to TRBD1 (5 bases). Per the germline V gene, CDR1 is MDHEN and CDR2 is SYDVKM. The CDR3 extends over 16 amino acids. Deletions cut 4 bases from V and 5 bases from J, with 15 bases between. CDR3 DNA: TGTGCCAGCAGTTATGGGCAGGGTTGGGATAATTCACCCCTCCACTTT. This translates into CASSYGQGWDNSPLHF.

This clone was seen once. The chain uses TRBV20-1 and TRBJ2-1, with 12 bases fitting TRBD2. This CDR3 has 14 amino acids. Germline assignment: CDR1 DFQATT and CDR2 SNEGSKA (reference sequence). V dropped 3 bases and J dropped 5; count of bases not matched to a gene: 2. The CDR3 is CSASGLAGNNEQFF. CDR3 in DNA: TGCAGTGCTAGCGGACTAGCGGGGAACAATGAGCAGTTCTTC.

This clone was counted ten times or more. The chain employs TRBV7-9 and TRBJ1-2; 7 bases map to TRBD1. Germline assignment: CDR1 SEHNR and CDR2 FQNEAQ (reference sequence). The CDR3 has 13 amino acids. Trimming at V came to 5 bases and at J to 8 bases, leaving 8 bases not matched to a gene. CDR3: CASSPGGKEGYTF. In DNA, the CDR3 is TGTGCCAGCAGCCCAGGGGGGAAAGAGGGCTACACCTTC.

In its sample, this clone was seen many times. J is TRBJ2-3 and V is TRBV20-1, with 12 bases identical to TRBD1. The V gene's germline CDR1 is DFQATT and CDR2 SNEGSKA (reference sequence). The CDR3 has 16 residues. The junction had 5 bases not matched to a gene; V was cut back by 1 base and J by 3 bases. The DNA for the CDR3 is TGCAGTGCTAGAGCCATGGGACAGGGGGCTACAGATACGCAGTATTTT. Encoded protein: CSARAMGQGATDTQYF.

Points on this clone: A much more abundant neighbour one base away suggests this may be a read error. This chain links TRBV5-4 with TRBJ2-7; the D is unclear. Looked up from germline, CDR1 is SGHNT and CDR2 is YYREEE (reference sequence). The CDR3 is made up of 13 amino acids. In DNA form, the CDR3 reads TGTGCCAGCAGCTTTCGCCCTTCCTACGGGCAGTACTTC. Protein sequence: CASSFRPSYGQYF.

This clone was seen repeatedly, ten times or more. The rearrangement uses TRBV11-1 and TRBJ1-4; a possible D gene is TRBD1 (6 bases). V lost 5 bases and J lost 4, with 17 bases in between. Germline CDR1 is SGHAT and CDR2 is FQDESV (reference sequence). The CDR3 has 16 amino acids. Here the CDR3 DNA reads TGTGCCAGCAGCCTCGGCAAGGGGGAATTTAATGAAAAACTGTTTTTT. Amino acid sequence: CASSLGKGEFNEKLFF.

This clone has a count of ten or more. The chain employs TRBV10-1 and TRBJ2-3; 9 bases map to TRBD2. With V trimmed by 3 bases and J by 2 bases, 6 bases remained unmatched. The CDR3 runs 16 residues. Per germline, CDR1 WNHNN and CDR2 SYGVQD (reference sequence). DNA of the CDR3: TGCGCCAGCAGTGAAGAAGCGGGAGGCTTCACAGATACGCAGTATTTT. Translation: CASSEEAGGFTDTQYF.

The table lists this clone with many counts. The genes are TRBV6-1 and TRBJ2-1; 9 nucleotides align to TRBD2. The ends lost 7 bases at V and 9 bases at J; junction bases unmatched: 7. CDR1 is MNHNS, CDR2 SASEGT, per germline. The CDR3 is 13 residues long. The CDR3 DNA is TGTGCCAGCAATGCGGGAGGGCCCTTTGAGCAGTTCTTC. Its protein product is CASNAGGPFEQFF.

The CDR3 nucleotides read TGTGCCAGCAGTGATGAATTGGTAGCGGCCTCCTACGAGCAGTACTTC. This gives the protein CASSDELVAASYEQYF. V usage is TRBV6-4 and J usage is TRBJ2-7; maybe TRBD2 (6 bases). CDR1 is MRHNA, CDR2 SNTAGT, per germline. Trimming pared 3 bases from V and 0 bases from J, leaving 15 bases between. The CDR3 extends over 16 amino acids.

This clone was found many times. This chain uses TRBV5-1 with TRBJ2-3, with 9 bases that match TRBD1. V was clipped by 2 bases and J by 4 bases; unmatched bases: 11. This CDR3 region has 17 residues. From germline, CDR1 is SGHRS and CDR2 YFSETQ. This CDR3 is CASSFYGVDRGSDTQYF. The CDR3 DNA is TGCGCCAGCAGCTTCTACGGTGTGGACAGGGGATCAGATACGCAGTATTTT.

This clone was detected many times. This chain uses TRBV20-1 with TRBJ1-2, with a weak D call TRBD1 (5 bases). Germline CDR1 is DFQATT and CDR2 is SNEGSKA (reference sequence). V lost 3 bases to trimming and J lost 4 bases, with 15 bases between them. The CDR3 is 14 amino acids. The CDR3 nucleotides read TGCAGTGCTAGGGTTATCAGGGTGGGCTATGGCTACACCTTC. Translating it yields CSARVIRVGYGYTF.

V and J are TRBV6-1 and TRBJ1-6, with TRBD1 as a possible D gene (6 bases). Germline CDR1 MNHNS, CDR2 SASEGT. Between the trimmed V and J ends, which lost 4 bases and 7 bases, there was a span of 23 bases. The CDR3 consists of 18 residues. CDR3 nucleotides: TGTGCCAGCAGTGGGGTTGGGCAGGGGTCGTCTGAAAATTCACCCCTCCACTTT. This sequence encodes CASSGVGQGSSENSPLHF.

At least ten counts were recorded for this clone. The chain employs TRBV4-1 and TRBJ1-3; no reliable D call. With 1 base removed from V and 4 bases from J, the gap between germline ends came to 11 bases. Germline CDR1 MGHRA, CDR2 YSYEKL. This CDR3 region has 15 residues. The CDR3: CASSQADTSGNTIYF. For the CDR3, the DNA is TGCGCCAGCAGCCAAGCGGATACAAGCGGAAACACCATATATTTT.

The rearrangement links TRBV5-4 to TRBJ2-3, with D uncertain. V gave up 2 bases and J gave up 4 bases, with 5 bases separating them. Germline V lookup: CDR1 SGHNT, CDR2 YYREEE (reference sequence). The CDR3 loop spans 12 amino acids. The CDR3 loop is CASSLWADTQYF. CDR3 in DNA: TGTGCCAGCAGCTTATGGGCAGATACGCAGTATTTT.

Comments on this clone: A much larger clonotype is one base distant, so this may be a read error. V is TRBV9 and J is TRBJ1-4; 9 bases are shared with TRBD1. The germline CDR1 and CDR2 sequences are SGDLS and YYNGEE. The CDR3 length is 16 residues. The trim removed 4 bases at V and 1 base at J, leaving 5 bases unmatched. The CDR3 protein is CASSLGGQGTNEKLFF. The DNA for the CDR3 is TGTGCCAGCAGCTTAGGGGGACAGGGAACTAATGAAAAACTGTTTTTT.

This clone was observed many times. A single base separates this from a much larger clone, so it may be a read error. Other DNA sequences of this sample code for an identical CDR3. The V and J genes are TRBV12-3 or TRBV12-4 and TRBJ2-7; 10 positions agree with TRBD1. This CDR3 spans 14 amino acids. CDR3 bases: TGTGCCAGCAGTTCCCCGGGACAGGGGAACGAGCGGTACTTC. This translates into CASSSPGQGNERYF.

The sample holds a few counts of this clone. The chain links TRBV28 to TRBJ2-7; TRBD2 is a possible D gene (5 bases). Germline CDR1 MDHEN, CDR2 SYDVKM. The CDR3 covers 14 residues. Trimming took 6 bases from V and 3 from J, leaving 15 bases between them. Here the CDR3 DNA reads TGTGCCAGCAGGGACCCTGGACTGTGCTACGAGCAGTACTTC. Residues: CASRDPGLCYEQYF.

J is TRBJ2-5 and V is TRBV7-2; 12 bases map to TRBD1. V gave up 1 base and J gave up 7 bases; unmatched junction bases: 7. The CDR3 runs 16 residues. Per the germline V gene, CDR1 is SGHTA and CDR2 is FQGNSA. The CDR3 loop reads CASSLVGTGGIGTQYF. In nucleotides, the CDR3 is TGTGCCAGCAGCTTAGTGGGGACAGGGGGCATTGGGACCCAGTACTTC.

This clone was recorded many times. The V call is TRBV20-1, the J call TRBJ2-7; the match to TRBD1 covers 8 bases. The CDR3 spans 13 residues. Germline CDR1 is DFQATT and CDR2 is SNEGSKA (reference sequence). The V gene end was trimmed by 6 bases and the J gene end by 4 bases; junction bases not matched to a gene: 8. CDR3 sequence: CSARTGNLYEQYF. For the CDR3, the DNA is TGCAGTGCGCGGACAGGGAATCTATACGAGCAGTACTTC.

The chain employs TRBV12-2 and TRBJ2-1; no DNA check was done on the table's D call, TRBD2. TRBV12-2 is listed as a pseudogene. The CDR3 extends over 16 amino acids. The CDR3 here is CASRPPSGGTHNEQFF. The CDR3 DNA follows: TGTGCAAGTCGCCCCCCTAGCGGGGGTACCCACAATGAGCAGTTCTTC.

This clone was counted ten times or more. It may be a read error: a sequence one base away is much more abundant. CDR3 bases: TGCGCCGGCAGGTTAACCCCCTGGGGTTCACCCCTCCACTTT. It specifies CAGRLTPWGSPLHF. The chain carries TRBV5-1 and TRBJ1-6; D gene uncertain. Germline V lookup: CDR1 SGHRS, CDR2 YFSETQ. The length of the CDR3 is 14 residues.

This clone has a count of ten or more. The chain links TRBV5-1 to TRBJ1-1; TRBD1 matches 8 bases. The junction had 12 bases not matched to a gene; V was cut back by 7 bases and J by 4 bases. Germline V CDR1 and CDR2: SGHRS, YFSETQ. There are 15 residues in the CDR3. CDR3 amino acids: CASGPLQGGGTEAFF. CDR3 sequence (DNA): TGCGCCAGCGGCCCGTTACAGGGGGGAGGCACTGAAGCTTTCTTT.

This clone came up many times. The chain combines TRBV6-1 with TRBJ2-3; 9 bases map to TRBD2. The junction had 5 bases not matched to a gene; V was cut back by 4 bases and J by 3 bases. CDR1 and CDR2 (germline): MNHNS, SASEGT. The CDR3 covers 15 residues. The CDR3 loop reads CASSVPGLATDTQYF. The CDR3 DNA reads as TGTGCCAGCAGTGTCCCGGGACTAGCAACAGATACGCAGTATTTT.

The chain recombines TRBV13 with TRBJ2-7, with TRBD2 identical over 10 bases. V trimming: 4 bases; J trimming: 5 bases; junction bases outside the gene matches: 11. This CDR3 contains 16 residues. The germline V gene has CDR1 PRHDT and CDR2 FYEKMQ (reference sequence). CDR3 in DNA: TGTGCCAGCAGCTCGGGACTAGTTACTAGCGGGGACGAGCAGTACTTC. Its translation is CASSSGLVTSGDEQYF.

At least ten counts were recorded for this clone. The V call is TRBV5-1, the J call TRBJ1-4, with 10 bases fitting TRBD1. Germline V lookup: CDR1 SGHRS, CDR2 YFSETQ. With 0 bases clipped from V and 3 bases from J, the junction kept 14 bases outside the gene matches. The CDR3 is made up of 20 amino acids. The CDR3 bases are TGCGCCAGCAGCTTGGTGGGACAGGGGTACACTGCCGAAGCTAATGAAAAACTGTTTTTT. This codes for CASSLVGQGYTAEANEKLFF.

Many counts were recorded for this clone. In DNA form, the CDR3 reads TGTGCCAGCAGCGACGGAGGGGAGACCCAGTACTTC. Translating gives CASSDGGETQYF. The rearrangement joins TRBV28 to TRBJ2-5, with a possible D match to TRBD2 (6 bases). Germline loops: CDR1 MDHEN, CDR2 SYDVKM. With 6 bases removed from V and 5 bases from J, the gap between germline ends came to 10 bases. The CDR3 has 12 residues.

This clone occurred many times. The sample has other DNA sequences that encode this CDR3 too. The chain couples TRBV6-1 to TRBJ1-2; TRBD1 is a possible D gene (5 bases). This CDR3 has 14 residues. Germline loops: CDR1 MNHNS, CDR2 SASEGT. The V end lost 6 bases, the J end lost 7 bases, and 18 bases lay between the germline ends. The CDR3 protein is CASSPSGRERGYTF. The CDR3 DNA sequence: TGTGCCAGCAGCCCTTCGGGCAGGGAGCGTGGCTACACCTTC.

Worth noting for this clone: A read error may be the cause here, since a much bigger clone is one base away. The gene calls are TRBV4-2 and TRBJ2-1; a possible D gene is TRBD2 (5 bases). This CDR3 is built from 14 residues. CDR1 is LGHNA, CDR2 YNFKEQ, per germline. CDR3 sequence: CASSYSSGGNDQFF. CDR3 DNA: TGTGCCAGCAGCTATTCCAGCGGAGGCAATGATCAGTTCTTC.